The 23 T cell receptor beta chains reported below all come from one sample, sequenced in a study of response to subunit inactivated influenza vaccine. From the RT-PCR reads, TCRdb called clonotypes with MiXCR, one entry per CDR3 protein. The table shows roughly 780,000 distinct CDR3 sequences, with approximately 18% occurring only once. Sequenced here: PBMCs from blood, sampled roughly 5 days after vaccination. The source is a man aged 50 to 60 who received an inactivated influenza vaccine.

The gene calls are TRBV27 and TRBJ2-7, with D possibly being TRBD2 (7 bases). There are 16 residues in the CDR3. The V end was cut by 0 bases, the J end by 0 bases, with 12 bases between. Germline V gives CDR1 MNHEY, CDR2 SMNVEV (reference sequence). The CDR3 reads CASSLSLGGASYEQYF. The CDR3 DNA reads TGTGCCAGCAGTTTATCATTGGGGGGGGCCTCCTACGAGCAGTACTTC.

This clonotype was recorded a few times. The chain has TRBV10-1 and TRBJ2-1, with a tentative D call TRBD1 (5 bases). The CDR3 runs to 15 residues. Trimming removed 5 bases from V and 8 bases from J, with 19 bases in between. The germline V gene encodes CDR1 WNHNN and CDR2 SYGVQD (reference sequence). The CDR3 sequence is CASSQKKDPRDEQFF. CDR3 coding DNA: TGCGCCAGCAGTCAAAAGAAAGACCCCAGGGATGAGCAGTTCTTC.

This clonotype has only a few counts. J is TRBJ1-2 and V is TRBV20-1; D ambiguous. This CDR3 is built from 14 residues. V was shortened by 1 base and J by 4 bases, with 13 bases between the two germline ends. CDR1 is DFQATT and CDR2 is SNEGSKA in the germline V gene (reference sequence). CDR3 coding DNA: TGCAGTGCTAGAGCAACTAGGACGGCCTATGGCTACACCTTC. Translating gives CSARATRTAYGYTF.

This clonotype turned up a few times. It may be a read error: a sequence one base away is much more abundant. This rearrangement joins TRBV12-3 or TRBV12-4 to TRBJ2-7; 7 bases line up with TRBD2. J was trimmed by 2 bases and V by 4 bases; bases with no gene match: 2. This CDR3 contains 13 residues. CDR3 in amino acids: CASSSAGTYEQYF. Written as DNA, the CDR3 is TGTGCCAGCAGTTCAGCGGGGACCTACGAGCAGTACTTC.

This chain connects TRBV5-1 to TRBJ1-1; D gene uncertain. The CDR3 extends over 15 amino acids. Germline V lookup: CDR1 SGHRS, CDR2 YFSETQ. V gave up 1 base and J gave up 4 bases, with 14 bases separating them. As DNA, the CDR3 is TGCGCCAGCAGCTTGACCGGGGAGATCGGCACTGAAGCTTTCTTT. Translating gives CASSLTGEIGTEAFF.

This clonotype was seen only a few times. The chain couples TRBV5-1 to TRBJ2-3; D is perhaps TRBD1 (6 bases). The CDR3 contains 15 residues. The V end was cut by 7 bases, the J end by 1 base, with 16 bases between. The germline gives CDR1 SGHRS, CDR2 YFSETQ. The CDR3 loop is CASGPGTLGTDTQYF. As DNA, the CDR3 is TGCGCCAGCGGTCCCGGGACACTCGGCACAGATACGCAGTATTTT.

This clonotype was detected ten times or more. This chain links TRBV9 with TRBJ1-1; D is unresolved. Trimming left V 3 bases short and J 5 bases short, with 11 bases between. Germline loops: CDR1 SGDLS, CDR2 YYNGEE. The CDR3 extends over 13 amino acids. The DNA of the CDR3 is TGTGCCAGCAGCGCCGACCCGAATACTGAAGCTTTCTTT. Protein sequence: CASSADPNTEAFF.

The V call is TRBV6-2 or TRBV6-3, the J call TRBJ1-6, with D uncertain. V was cut by 5 bases and J by 7 bases, with 9 bases left in between. The CDR3 contains 13 residues. Germline V gene lookup returns CDR1 MNHEY and CDR2 SVGEGT. The CDR3 coding sequence is TGTGCCAGCAGTGAGGTGCTGAATTCACCCCTCCACTTT. This gives the protein CASSEVLNSPLHF.

The sample holds many counts of this clonotype. V usage is TRBV11-2 and J usage is TRBJ2-5; 13 bases align to TRBD2. Germline V gene data show CDR1 as SGHAT and CDR2 as FQNNGV. Trimming at V came to 4 bases and at J to 4 bases, leaving 3 bases not matched to a gene. The CDR3 runs to 15 residues. The CDR3, as DNA: TGTGCCAGCAGCTGGACTAGCGGGGGTGGAGAGACCCAGTACTTC. This sequence encodes CASSWTSGGGETQYF.

J is TRBJ1-4 and V is TRBV13, with a tentative D call TRBD1 (5 bases). Germline loops: CDR1 PRHDT, CDR2 FYEKMQ (reference sequence). The V end lost 7 bases, the J end lost 6 bases, and 15 bases lay between the germline ends. The CDR3 loop spans 14 amino acids. The chain's CDR3 is CASTLGGAHEKLFF. In nucleotides, the CDR3 is TGTGCCAGCACCCTTGGAGGGGCACATGAAAAACTGTTTTTT.

V is TRBV20-1 and J is TRBJ1-2; D gene ambiguous. This CDR3 spans 12 amino acids. V was shortened by 3 bases and J by 4 bases, with 9 bases between the two germline ends. The V gene's germline CDR1 is DFQATT and CDR2 SNEGSKA (reference sequence). The CDR3 DNA reads as TGCAGTGCTAGTCGCAGGCTCTATGGCTACACCTTC. This gives the protein CSASRRLYGYTF.

This clonotype turned up a few times. The chain combines TRBV4-1 with TRBJ1-5, with D maybe TRBD1 (6 bases). The CDR3 totals 15 residues. V gave up 3 bases and J gave up 1 base, with 10 bases separating them. Germline-derived CDR1 and CDR2 are MGHRA and YSYEKL. The CDR3 protein is CASSQNRVSNQPQHF. The CDR3 bases are TGCGCCAGCAGCCAGAACAGGGTAAGCAATCAGCCCCAGCATTTT.

The rearrangement uses TRBV4-2 and TRBJ2-5, with D hard to call. CDR1 LGHNA and CDR2 YNFKEQ come from the germline V gene. V was shortened by 0 bases and J by 2 bases, with 10 bases between the two germline ends. CDR3 length equals 15 residues. Here the CDR3 DNA reads TGTGCCAGCAGCCAAGATTTTAGCAGTCAAGAGACCCAGTACTTC. This encodes CASSQDFSSQETQYF.

This clonotype was counted only a few times. The V call is TRBV3-1, the J call TRBJ2-1; no firm D call. V lost 2 bases and J 9 bases, leaving 5 bases between the germline ends. This CDR3 comprises 11 residues. Germline assignment: CDR1 LGHDT and CDR2 YNNKEL (reference sequence). CDR3 coding DNA: TGTGCCAGCAGCCAAAGGGTTGAGCAGTTCTTC. It codes for CASSQRVEQFF.

A few counts support this clonotype. The chain has TRBV6-1 and TRBJ1-3; TRBD1 matches 10 bases. V lost 6 bases, J lost 4 bases, and 3 bases stayed unmatched. The CDR3 runs to 14 residues. Germline lookup yields CDR1 MNHNS and CDR2 SASEGT. Here the CDR3 DNA reads TGTGCCAGCAGGAGGGACAGGGGAGGAAACACCATATATTTT. It yields the protein CASRRDRGGNTIYF.

This clonotype was counted a few times. V and J are TRBV27 and TRBJ2-7, with D unresolved. Deletions cut 4 bases from V and 0 bases from J, with 10 bases between. CDR3 length: 14 residues. Germline V gene data show CDR1 as MNHEY and CDR2 as SMNVEV (reference sequence). CDR3 coding DNA: TGTGCCAGCAGTTCTTTGAGTGGCTCCTACGAGCAGTACTTC. Amino acid sequence: CASSSLSGSYEQYF.

A few counts support this clonotype. This chain connects TRBV4-2 to TRBJ1-1, with D perhaps matching TRBD1 (5 bases). V gave up 0 bases and J gave up 1 base, with 15 bases separating them. This CDR3 comprises 17 residues. Germline assignment: CDR1 LGHNA and CDR2 YNFKEQ. For the CDR3, the DNA is TGTGCCAGCAGCCAAGATCAGGGATCAGGACGGAACACTGAAGCTTTCTTT. Its translation is CASSQDQGSGRNTEAFF.

This clonotype has just a few counts. The J gene is TRBJ2-1, the V gene TRBV6-2 or TRBV6-3; TRBD2 is a possible D gene (6 bases). Germline V gene lookup returns CDR1 MNHEY and CDR2 SVGEGT. The CDR3 totals 17 residues. V was cut by 8 bases and J by 0 bases, with 20 bases left in between. The CDR3: CASGARGGVSSYNEQFF. DNA of the CDR3: TGTGCCAGCGGTGCCCGGGGAGGCGTCAGCTCCTACAATGAGCAGTTCTTC.

A note on this clonotype: This clone may be a read error of a much larger clone one base away. This rearrangement joins TRBV5-1 to TRBJ2-1; TRBD2 matches 7 bases. CDR1 SGHRS and CDR2 YFSETQ come from the germline V gene. The J segment lost 5 bases and the V segment lost 1 base, leaving 6 bases of the junction unmatched. The length of the CDR3 is 15 residues. CDR3 sequence (DNA): TGCGCCAGCAGCTTGAGGTCTAGCGGAGACAATGAGCAGTTCTTC. Translation gives CASSLRSSGDNEQFF.

This clonotype has only a few counts. The rearrangement links TRBV20-1 to TRBJ1-3; weak D call: TRBD1 (6 bases). The CDR3 runs 15 residues. V lost 6 bases to trimming and J lost 0 bases, with 15 bases between them. Germline CDR1 is DFQATT and CDR2 is SNEGSKA (reference sequence). CDR3 DNA: TGCAGTGCAGATAACAGGGAGAGCTCTGGAAACACCATATATTTT. Encoded protein: CSADNRESSGNTIYF.

The J gene is TRBJ2-5, the V gene TRBV27; 7 nucleotides agree with TRBD1. CDR3 length equals 14 residues. Germline V gives CDR1 MNHEY, CDR2 SMNVEV (reference sequence). After removal of 3 bases from V and 4 bases from J, the junction contained 5 bases not matched to a gene. CDR3 in DNA: TGTGCCAGCAGTTTTCAGGACAGGCGAGAGACCCAGTACTTC. Protein: CASSFQDRRETQYF.

This clonotype turned up a few times. V usage is TRBV6-1 and J usage is TRBJ2-1; 8 positions agree with TRBD2. Germline assignment: CDR1 MNHNS and CDR2 SASEGT. J was trimmed by 2 bases and V by 7 bases; bases with no gene match: 4. CDR3 length: 14 residues. The CDR3 spells CASNLAGAYNEQFF. The CDR3 DNA is TGTGCCAGCAACCTAGCGGGCGCCTACAATGAGCAGTTCTTC.

The DNA of the CDR3 is TGTGCCAGCAGCCCTTACAGGGGTCCTACCTACAATGAGCAGTTCTTC. Protein sequence: CASSPYRGPTYNEQFF. The V and J genes are TRBV9 and TRBJ2-1, with 7 bases identical to TRBD1. Germline lookup yields CDR1 SGDLS and CDR2 YYNGEE. CDR3 length equals 16 residues. The trim removed 4 bases at V and 2 bases at J, leaving 9 bases unmatched.